This is a list of T cell receptor beta chains from one sample in a study of T-cell reconstitution after alpha-beta-depleted transplantation in children. TCRdb used MiXCR to reprocess the PCR reads, holding one entry per CDR3 protein. The sample lists 330,000 or so distinct CDR3 sequences; around a tenth were seen once. This specimen consisted of PBMCs from the stem cell graft donor, obtained from the stem cell graft. Receptors originate from a human donor who donated a stem cell graft to a child with acute lymphoblastic leukemia. Both conserved end residues are part of each CDR3. Fields, in order: J gene, V gene, clone size, D gene, CDR3 protein, CDR3 DNA. A D gene is named only where the DNA matches it firmly. Not every row has a clone size; where given, it reads once, few, many or a size class.

TRBJ1-1,TRBV19,.,.,CASDEVGGTEAFF,TGTGCCAGTGACGAGGTTGGGGGCACTGAAGCTTTCTTT
TRBJ2-7,TRBV12-3/TRBV12-4,.,TRBD2,CAWGTSGSTYYEQYF,TGTGCCTGGGGGACTAGCGGGAGTACATACTACGAGCAGTACTTC
TRBJ2-1,TRBV7-9,.,.,CASSARGVNEQFF,TGTGCCAGCAGCGCGAGGGGGGTAAATGAGCAGTTCTTC
TRBJ2-7,TRBV9,few,.,CASKQQDYPEGDEQYF,TGTGCCAGCAAGCAACAGGACTACCCGGAGGGGGACGAGCAGTACTTC
TRBJ2-5,TRBV15,.,.,CATSRVGDPQETQYF,TGTGCCACCAGCAGAGTAGGGGACCCCCAAGAGACCCAGTACTTC
TRBJ2-3,TRBV12-3/TRBV12-4,.,TRBD1,CASSPRQGYTDTQYF,TGTGCCAGCAGCCCTAGACAGGGATACACAGATACGCAGTATTTT
TRBJ2-7,TRBV20-1,many,.,CSASKPSSVEQYF,TGCAGTGCTAGCAAGCCTAGCTCCGTCGAGCAGTACTTC
TRBJ1-6,TRBV28,.,.,CASSFLQGVSSPLHF,TGTGCCAGCAGTTTTTTACAGGGCGTCAGTTCACCCCTCCACTTT
TRBJ2-7,TRBV20-1,.,.,CSARGLTLYEQYF,TGCAGTGCTAGGGGACTCACTCTTTACGAGCAGTACTTC
TRBJ2-1,TRBV5-1,.,.,CASSLGGIPNEQFF,TGCGCCAGCAGCTTGGGAGGGATCCCCAATGAGCAGTTCTTC
TRBJ2-3,TRBV6-5,.,.,CASSYSLGGTDTQYF,TGTGCCAGCAGTTACTCCCTTGGGGGCACAGATACGCAGTATTTT
TRBJ2-1,TRBV9,once,TRBD2,CASSVAIRAGGGNEQFF,TGTGCCAGCAGCGTGGCAATTCGAGCGGGAGGGGGGAATGAGCAGTTCTTC
TRBJ2-7,TRBV20-1,.,TRBD2,CSARNRSGRSSYEQYF,TGCAGTGCTAGAAATCGAAGCGGGAGGAGCTCCTACGAGCAGTACTTC
TRBJ2-1,TRBV24-1,.,.,CATSGFGGRGGNEQFF,TGTGCCACCAGTGGGTTTGGTGGGAGGGGGGGCAATGAGCAGTTCTTC
TRBJ2-6,TRBV11-1,few,TRBD1,CASSSRTGTEYSGANVLTF,TGTGCCAGCAGCTCCAGAACCGGGACAGAGTACTCTGGGGCCAACGTCCTGACTTTC
TRBJ2-3,TRBV20-1,few,.,CSAPDSFSSTDTQYF,TGCAGTGCGCCCGACAGTTTTTCTAGCACAGATACGCAGTATTTT
TRBJ2-5,TRBV7-6,.,.,CASSLGGGIETQYF,TGTGCCAGCAGCTTAGGAGGGGGTATCGAGACCCAGTACTTC
TRBJ2-1,TRBV2,few,TRBD1,CASSKLESGGEQFF,TGTGCCAGCAGCAAGCTAGAATCAGGGGGTGAGCAGTTCTTC
TRBJ2-1,TRBV11-2,many,.,CASSPRGQGELRFEQFF,TGTGCCAGCAGCCCCCGAGGCCAGGGCGAACTACGGTTTGAGCAGTTCTTC
TRBJ1-4,TRBV20-1,.,.,CSARDPSAATNEKLFF,TGCAGTGCTAGAGATCCCTCGGCAGCAACTAATGAAAAACTGTTTTTT
TRBJ1-2,TRBV20-1,few,.,CSARPRVGYGYTF,TGCAGTGCTAGACCCAGGGTGGGCTATGGCTACACCTTC
TRBJ2-5,TRBV12-5,.,.,CASGQGGETQYF,TGTGCTAGTGGCCAGGGGGGGGAGACCCAGTACTTC